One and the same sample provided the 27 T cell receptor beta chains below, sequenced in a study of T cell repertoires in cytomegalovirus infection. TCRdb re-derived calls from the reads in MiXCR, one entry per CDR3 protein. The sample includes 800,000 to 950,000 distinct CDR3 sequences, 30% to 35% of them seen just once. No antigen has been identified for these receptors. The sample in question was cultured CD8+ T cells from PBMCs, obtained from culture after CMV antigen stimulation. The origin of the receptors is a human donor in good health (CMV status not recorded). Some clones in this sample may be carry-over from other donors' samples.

The CDR3 nucleotides are TGTGCCAGCAGGGGGGACAGGGGGCGGGGGGCGAACACTGAAGCTTTCTTT. This sequence encodes CASRGDRGRGANTEAFF. The V gene is TRBV7-3, the J gene TRBJ1-1; 12 bases fit TRBD1. CDR3 length equals 17 residues. In germline, CDR1 is SGHTA, CDR2 FQGTGA. V trimming: 6 bases; J trimming: 1 base; junction bases outside the gene matches: 9.

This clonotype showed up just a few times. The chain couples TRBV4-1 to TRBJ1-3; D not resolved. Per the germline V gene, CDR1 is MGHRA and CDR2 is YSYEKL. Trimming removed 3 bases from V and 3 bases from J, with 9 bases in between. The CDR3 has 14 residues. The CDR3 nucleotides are TGCGCCAGCAGCCAGGGGAGAGGTGGAAACACCATATATTTT. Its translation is CASSQGRGGNTIYF.

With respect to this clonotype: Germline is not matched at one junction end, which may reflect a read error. CDR3 in DNA: TGTGCCAACAGCTTAGGAGGGACAATGAACACTGAAGCTTTCTTT. The encoded protein is CANSLGGTMNTEAFF. The chain is built from TRBV7-6 and TRBJ1-1; tentatively, D is TRBD1 (6 bases). Germline loops: CDR1 SGHVS, CDR2 FNYEAQ. The CDR3 is 15 residues long.

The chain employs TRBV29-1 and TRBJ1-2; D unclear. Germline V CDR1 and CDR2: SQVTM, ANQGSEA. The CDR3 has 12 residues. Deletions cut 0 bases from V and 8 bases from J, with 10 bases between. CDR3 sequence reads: CSVEEGIKGYTF. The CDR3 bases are TGCAGCGTTGAAGAGGGAATAAAAGGCTACACCTTC.

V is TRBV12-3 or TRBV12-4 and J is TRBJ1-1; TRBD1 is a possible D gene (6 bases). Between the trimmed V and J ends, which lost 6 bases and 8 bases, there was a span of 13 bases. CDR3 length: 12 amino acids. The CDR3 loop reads CASSITGREAFF. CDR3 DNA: TGTGCCAGCAGCATTACAGGGCGGGAAGCTTTCTTT.

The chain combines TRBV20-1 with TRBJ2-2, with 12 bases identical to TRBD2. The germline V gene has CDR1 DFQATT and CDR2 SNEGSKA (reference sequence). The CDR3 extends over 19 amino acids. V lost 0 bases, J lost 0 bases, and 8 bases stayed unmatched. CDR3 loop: CSARDSLAGGSANTGELFF. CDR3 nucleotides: TGCAGTGCTAGAGATTCACTAGCGGGGGGCTCCGCGAACACCGGGGAGCTGTTTTTT.

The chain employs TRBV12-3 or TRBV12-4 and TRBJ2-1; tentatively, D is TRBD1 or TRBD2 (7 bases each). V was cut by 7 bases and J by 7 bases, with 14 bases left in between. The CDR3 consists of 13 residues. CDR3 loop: CASTQGGVNEQFF. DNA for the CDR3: TGTGCCAGCACCCAGGGGGGGGTAAATGAGCAGTTCTTC.

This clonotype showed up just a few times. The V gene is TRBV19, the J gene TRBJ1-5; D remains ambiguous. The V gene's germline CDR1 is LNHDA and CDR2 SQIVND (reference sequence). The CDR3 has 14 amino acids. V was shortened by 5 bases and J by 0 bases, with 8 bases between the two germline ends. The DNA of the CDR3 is TGTGCCAGTAGTTCAGAGTATAGCAATCAGCCCCAGCATTTT. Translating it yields CASSSEYSNQPQHF. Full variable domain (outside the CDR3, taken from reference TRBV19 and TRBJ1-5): DGGITQSPKYLFRKEGQNVTLSCEQNLNHDAMYWYRQDPGQGLRLIYYSQIVNDFQKGDIAEGYSVSREKKESFPLTVTSAQKNPTAFYLCASSSEYSNQPQHFGDGTRLSIL.

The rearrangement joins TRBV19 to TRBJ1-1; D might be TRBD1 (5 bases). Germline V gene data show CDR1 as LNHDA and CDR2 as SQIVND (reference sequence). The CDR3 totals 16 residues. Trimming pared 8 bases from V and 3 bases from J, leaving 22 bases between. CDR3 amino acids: CASGRGTGFAYTEAFF. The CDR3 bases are TGTGCCAGTGGGCGAGGGACTGGCTTCGCCTACACTGAAGCTTTCTTT.

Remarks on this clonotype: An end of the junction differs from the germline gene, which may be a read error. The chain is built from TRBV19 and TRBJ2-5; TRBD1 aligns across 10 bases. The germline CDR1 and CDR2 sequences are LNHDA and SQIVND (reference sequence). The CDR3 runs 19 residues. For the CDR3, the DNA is TGTGTCAGTAGTATGGACCGACAGGGGGCAATACCGGACCGGGAGACCCAGTACTTC. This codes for CVSSMDRQGAIPDRETQYF.

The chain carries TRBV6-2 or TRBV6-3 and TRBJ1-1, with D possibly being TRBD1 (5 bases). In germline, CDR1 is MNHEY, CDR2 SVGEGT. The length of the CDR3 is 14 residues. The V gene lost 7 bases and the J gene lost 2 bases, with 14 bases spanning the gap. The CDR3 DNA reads TGTGCCAGCACCCTGCTAGACAGAAACACTGAAGCTTTCTTT. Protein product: CASTLLDRNTEAFF.

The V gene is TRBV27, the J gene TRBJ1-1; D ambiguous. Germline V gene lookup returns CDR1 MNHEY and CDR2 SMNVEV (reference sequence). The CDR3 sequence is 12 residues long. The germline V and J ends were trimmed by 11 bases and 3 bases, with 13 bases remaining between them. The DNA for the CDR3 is TGTGCCTCCCGGTTTGGGGACACTGAAGCTTTCTTT. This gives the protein CASRFGDTEAFF.

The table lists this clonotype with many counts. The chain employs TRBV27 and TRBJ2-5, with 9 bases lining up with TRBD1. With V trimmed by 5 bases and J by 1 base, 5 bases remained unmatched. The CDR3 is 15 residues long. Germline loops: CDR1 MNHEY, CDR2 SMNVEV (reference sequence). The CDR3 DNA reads TGTGCCAGCAGTCCGGACAGGGGACCCCAAGAGACCCAGTACTTC. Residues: CASSPDRGPQETQYF.

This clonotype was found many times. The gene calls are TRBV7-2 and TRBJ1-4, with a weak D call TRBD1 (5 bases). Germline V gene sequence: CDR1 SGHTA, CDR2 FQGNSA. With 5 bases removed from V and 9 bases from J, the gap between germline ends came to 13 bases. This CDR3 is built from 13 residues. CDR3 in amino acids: CASSTGTAKKLFF. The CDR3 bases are TGTGCCAGCAGCACCGGGACCGCGAAAAAACTGTTTTTT.

CDR3 coding DNA: TGTGCCAGCAGTGGGGGTGGCTATGGCTACACCTTC. It is translated as CASSGGGYGYTF. The rearrangement joins TRBV27 to TRBJ1-2, with D maybe TRBD1 (5 bases). Germline-derived CDR1 and CDR2 are MNHEY and SMNVEV (reference sequence). This CDR3 has 12 amino acids. Between the trimmed V and J ends, which lost 5 bases and 4 bases, there was a span of 8 bases.

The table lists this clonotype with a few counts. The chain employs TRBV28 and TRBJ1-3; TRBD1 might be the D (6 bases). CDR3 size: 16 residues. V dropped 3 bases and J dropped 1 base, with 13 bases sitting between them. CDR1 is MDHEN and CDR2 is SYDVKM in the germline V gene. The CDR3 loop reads CASSFGEGESGNTIYF. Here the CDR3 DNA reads TGTGCCAGCAGTTTTGGGGAGGGGGAGTCTGGAAACACCATATATTTT.

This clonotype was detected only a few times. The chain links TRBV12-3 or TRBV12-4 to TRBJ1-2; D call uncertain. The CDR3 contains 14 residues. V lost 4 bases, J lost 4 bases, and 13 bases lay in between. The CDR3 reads CASSSTTLLYGYTF. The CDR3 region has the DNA TGTGCCAGCAGTTCCACAACGCTCCTCTATGGCTACACCTTC.

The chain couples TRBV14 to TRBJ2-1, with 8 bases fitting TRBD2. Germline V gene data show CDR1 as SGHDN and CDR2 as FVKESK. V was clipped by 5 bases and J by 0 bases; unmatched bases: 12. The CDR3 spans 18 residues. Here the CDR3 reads CASSVGLERGSSYNEQFF. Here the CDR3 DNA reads TGTGCCAGCAGCGTGGGACTAGAAAGGGGGAGCTCCTACAATGAGCAGTTCTTC.

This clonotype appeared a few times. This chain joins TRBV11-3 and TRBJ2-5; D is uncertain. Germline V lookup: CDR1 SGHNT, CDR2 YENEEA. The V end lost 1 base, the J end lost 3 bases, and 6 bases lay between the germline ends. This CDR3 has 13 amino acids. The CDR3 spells CASSLVKEETQYF. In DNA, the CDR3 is TGTGCCAGCAGCTTAGTGAAGGAAGAGACCCAGTACTTC.

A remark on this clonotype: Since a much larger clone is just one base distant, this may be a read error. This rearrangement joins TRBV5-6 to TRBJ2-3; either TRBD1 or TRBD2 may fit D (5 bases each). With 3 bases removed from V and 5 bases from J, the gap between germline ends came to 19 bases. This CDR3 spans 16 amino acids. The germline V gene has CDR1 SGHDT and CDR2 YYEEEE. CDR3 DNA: TGTGCCAGCAGCTATCCCGGGACGTCAAAGAGAGATACGCAGTATTTT. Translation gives CASSYPGTSKRDTQYF.

For the CDR3, the DNA is TGTGCCAGTACCCCACTTGCGGGGGCCTACAATGAGCAGTTCTTC. The encoded protein is CASTPLAGAYNEQFF. V gene TRBV19 combines with J gene TRBJ2-1, with 7 bases aligning to TRBD2. This CDR3 spans 15 amino acids. The V gene's germline CDR1 is LNHDA and CDR2 SQIVND (reference sequence). The trim removed 7 bases at V and 2 bases at J, leaving 8 bases unmatched.

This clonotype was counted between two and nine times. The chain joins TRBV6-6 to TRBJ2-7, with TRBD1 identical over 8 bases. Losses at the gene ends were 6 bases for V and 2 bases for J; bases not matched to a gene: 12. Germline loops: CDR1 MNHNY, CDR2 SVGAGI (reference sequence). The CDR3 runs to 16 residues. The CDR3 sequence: CASRAGQGARPYEQYV. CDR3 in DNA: TGTGCCAGCAGAGCTGGGCAGGGGGCAAGACCCTACGAGCAGTACGTC.

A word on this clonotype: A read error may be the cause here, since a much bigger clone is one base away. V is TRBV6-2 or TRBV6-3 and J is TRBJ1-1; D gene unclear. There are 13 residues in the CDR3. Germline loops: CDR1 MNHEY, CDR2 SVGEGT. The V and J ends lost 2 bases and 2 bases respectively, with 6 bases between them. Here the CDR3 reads CASSYPDNTEAFF. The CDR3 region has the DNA TGTGCCAGCAGTTACCCGGACAACACTGAAGCTTTCTTT.

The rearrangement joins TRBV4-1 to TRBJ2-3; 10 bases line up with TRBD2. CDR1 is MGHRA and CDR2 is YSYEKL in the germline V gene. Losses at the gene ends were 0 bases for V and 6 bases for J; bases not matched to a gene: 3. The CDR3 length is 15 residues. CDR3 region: CASSQEGLAFDTQYF. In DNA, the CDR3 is TGCGCCAGCAGCCAAGAGGGACTAGCGTTTGATACGCAGTATTTT.

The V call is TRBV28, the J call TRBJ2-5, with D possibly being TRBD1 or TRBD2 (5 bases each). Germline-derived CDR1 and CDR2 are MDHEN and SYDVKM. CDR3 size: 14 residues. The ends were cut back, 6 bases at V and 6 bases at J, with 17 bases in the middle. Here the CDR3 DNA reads TGTGCCAGCAGCCTAGAAGAGGGGATTCAGACCCAGTACTTC. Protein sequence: CASSLEEGIQTQYF.

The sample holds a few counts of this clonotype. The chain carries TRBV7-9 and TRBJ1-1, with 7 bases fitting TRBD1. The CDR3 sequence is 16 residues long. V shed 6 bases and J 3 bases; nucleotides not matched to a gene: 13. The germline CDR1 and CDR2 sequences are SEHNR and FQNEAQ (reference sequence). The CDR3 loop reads CASSYRGVGFDTEAFF. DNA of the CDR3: TGTGCCAGCAGTTACAGGGGAGTGGGGTTCGACACTGAAGCTTTCTTT.

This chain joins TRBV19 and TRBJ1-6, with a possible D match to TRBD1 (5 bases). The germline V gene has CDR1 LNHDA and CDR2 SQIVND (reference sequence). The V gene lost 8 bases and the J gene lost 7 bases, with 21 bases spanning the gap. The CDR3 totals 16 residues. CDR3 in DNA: TGTGCCAGTCATTATGGGACGAAGGGAGGGAATTCACCCCTCCACTTT. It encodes CASHYGTKGGNSPLHF. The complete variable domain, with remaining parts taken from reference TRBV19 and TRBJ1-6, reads DGGITQSPKYLFRKEGQNVTLSCEQNLNHDAMYWYRQDPGQGLRLIYYSQIVNDFQKGDIAEGYSVSREKKESFPLTVTSAQKNPTAFYLCASHYGTKGGNSPLHFGNGTRLTVT.